These T cell receptor beta chains were read from a single sample in a study of blood T cell repertoires in COVID-19. TCRdb's table, derived via immunoSEQ multiplex PCR, lists solely in-frame clones and lacks some. The sample lists roughly 100,000 clones; 71% were seen once. Sequenced sample: peripheral blood. Receptor source: a human donor with acute or convalescent COVID-19. The donor label of this sample is uncertain. CDR3s include the opening cysteine and the closing phenylalanine or tryptophan.

v_call: TRBV4-1
cdr3_length: 12
cdr3_aa: CASSQVADEQYF

v_call: TRBV12-3/TRBV12-4
cdr3_length: 13
cdr3_aa: CASTTGGYTEAFF

v_call: TRBV29-1
cdr3_length: 13
cdr3_aa: CSARRGGGNEQFF

v_call: TRBV7-2
cdr3_length: 15
cdr3_aa: CASSLEGTSGDTQYF

v_call: TRBV3-1/TRBV3-2
cdr3_length: 17
cdr3_aa: CASSQSLRDRAGIGYTF

v_call: TRBV5-6
cdr3_length: 16
cdr3_aa: CASSFMRTALRDEQYF

v_call: TRBV6-1
cdr3_length: 16
cdr3_aa: CASSEETALLNQPQHF

v_call: TRBV3-1/TRBV3-2
cdr3_length: 13
cdr3_aa: CASMRSGANVLTF

v_call: TRBV18
cdr3_length: 14
cdr3_aa: CASSPEGRAYGYTF

v_call: TRBV10-2
cdr3_length: 15
cdr3_aa: CASSSGPLRGETQYF

v_call: TRBV6-5
cdr3_length: 14
cdr3_aa: CASRAGQGASPLHF

v_call: TRBV5-4
cdr3_length: 16
cdr3_aa: CASSPGGGGRYNEQFF

v_call: TRBV19
cdr3_length: 14
cdr3_aa: CASSISWQVYEQYF

v_call: TRBV7-2
cdr3_length: 17
cdr3_aa: CASSASAGRGLNSPLHF

v_call: TRBV2
cdr3_length: 14
cdr3_aa: CASKGGSLGETQYF

v_call: TRBV27
cdr3_length: 15
cdr3_aa: CASSPRQGRNSPLHF